The T cell receptor (beta chain) under discussion was sequenced for a study of cytomegalovirus exposure and HLA in healthy donors. Notes on the study in general: Among the most significant clusters, several appeared linked to common viral pathogens in a later analysis.

V was shortened by 6 bases and J by 5 bases, with 10 bases between the two germline ends. The CDR3 runs 12 residues. Germline values: CDR1 MNHNY, CDR2 SVGAGI (reference sequence). The donors, nominally healthy at sampling, likely had unrecorded immune exposures. In regard to this clone: Its specificity is unknown. This sample includes further DNA sequences coding for the same CDR3.

Primers for the PCR totalled 60 Vbeta and 13 Jbeta. Only in-frame clones appear in the TCRdb table, and some are missing; sequencing was by immunoSEQ multiplex PCR. The sample consists of about 170,000 clones, more than 65% of them appearing once. The material sequenced was PBMCs. The TCR was taken from a male donor in good health and CMV-seronegative. The rearrangement links TRBV6-6 to TRBJ2-5, with D tentatively TRBD2 (5 bases). The CDR3 reads CASRGLAETQYF. CDR3 nucleotides: TGTGCCAGCAGGGGATTAGCGGAGACCCAGTACTTC.